The TCR beta chain described here comes from a study of blood T cell repertoires in COVID-19. Study details: The origin of the acute and convalescent COVID-19 samples was the United States, Italy and Spain.

V lost 1 base, J lost 4 bases, and 13 bases lay in between. This CDR3 region has 15 residues. Per the germline V gene, CDR1 is SGHDN and CDR2 is FVKESK. Data came from immunoSEQ multiplex PCR; TCRdb stores just in-frame clones and leaves some out. Here the sample spans 200,000 to 250,000 clones, 80% to 85% being singletons. The chain links TRBV14 to TRBJ2-5; a possible D gene is TRBD1 (6 bases). Sequences were obtained from peripheral blood. This sequence originates from an older woman with COVID-19, enrolled during active disease. In nucleotides, the CDR3 is TGTGCCAGCAGCCAAGTGAAGGGCAGGGGAGAGACCCAGTACTTC. Translating it yields CASSQVKGRGETQYF. The full variable domain, completed using reference TRBV14 and TRBJ2-5, is EAGVTQFPSHSVIEKGQTVTLRCDPISGHDNLYWYRRVMGKEIKFLLHFVKESKQDESGMPNNRFLAERTGGTYSTLKVQPAELEDSGVYFCASSQVKGRGETQYFGPGTRLLVL.